Listed below are T cell receptor beta chains from one sample, sequenced in a study of blood T cell repertoires in COVID-19. Libraries were prepared by immunoSEQ multiplex PCR; TCRdb keeps only in-frame clonotypes and omits some of them. The sample contains 180,000 or so clones, around nine tenths of which appear only once. Sample: peripheral blood. The receptors stem from a man in his 70s with acute or convalescent COVID-19. Both conserved end residues are part of each CDR3. D genes are given only for firm matches. Expanded clones are given a class, and other clones once, few, many or no size at all.

D: NA; size: NA; J: TRBJ2-6; V: TRBV7-9; CDR3: CASSWAPGVGANVLTF; DNA: TGTGCCAGCAGCTGGGCGCCAGGGGTTGGGGCCAACGTCCTGACTTTC
D: TRBD1; size: NA; J: TRBJ2-7; V: TRBV28; CDR3: CASSSGQTFYEQYF; DNA: TGTGCCAGCAGTTCGGGACAGACCTTCTACGAGCAGTACTTC
D: NA; size: NA; J: TRBJ2-7; V: TRBV6-5; CDR3: CASSYDRTYEQYF; DNA: TGTGCCAGCAGTTATGACAGGACCTACGAGCAGTACTTC
D: NA; size: NA; J: TRBJ2-7; V: TRBV13; CDR3: CASSPRLSYEQYF; DNA: TGTGCCAGCAGCCCCCGACTGTCCTACGAGCAGTACTTC
D: NA; size: NA; J: TRBJ1-2; V: TRBV5-1; CDR3: CASSPMGREGSKGYTF; DNA: TGCGCCAGCAGCCCTATGGGCAGGGAAGGTTCCAAGGGCTACACCTTC
D: TRBD2; size: NA; J: TRBJ2-3; V: TRBV28; CDR3: CASSRGLAGLGDTQYF; DNA: TGTGCCAGCAGTAGAGGACTAGCGGGGCTTGGCGATACGCAGTATTTT
D: NA; size: NA; J: TRBJ1-2; V: TRBV30; CDR3: CAWSSLGSGLRYGYTF; DNA: TGTGCCTGGAGTTCCCTTGGGTCGGGACTCCGCTATGGCTACACCTTC
D: NA; size: NA; J: TRBJ1-1; V: TRBV5-4; CDR3: CASSVVPGANTEAFF; DNA: TGTGCCAGCAGCGTTGTACCAGGGGCTAACACTGAAGCTTTCTTT
D: TRBD2; size: NA; J: TRBJ2-3; V: TRBV5-1; CDR3: CASSLAASGGAADTQYF; DNA: TGCGCCAGCAGCTTGGCCGCTAGCGGGGGGGCGGCAGATACGCAGTATTTT
D: TRBD1; size: NA; J: TRBJ1-5; V: TRBV18; CDR3: CASSQRQGRDQPQHF; DNA: TGTGCCAGCTCACAAAGACAGGGGAGAGATCAGCCCCAGCATTTT
D: NA; size: NA; J: TRBJ2-5; V: TRBV5-5; CDR3: CASSLRTLQETQYF; DNA: TGTGCCAGCAGCCTAAGGACACTTCAAGAGACCCAGTACTTC
D: NA; size: NA; J: TRBJ1-1; V: TRBV6-6; CDR3: CASTLTGTEAFF; DNA: TGTGCCAGCACCCTTACGGGGACTGAAGCTTTCTTT
D: TRBD2; size: once; J: TRBJ2-1; V: TRBV5-8; CDR3: CASSSLAIPNEQFF; DNA: TGTGCCAGCAGCTCACTAGCGATCCCCAATGAGCAGTTCTTC
D: TRBD1; size: few; J: TRBJ1-5; V: TRBV27; CDR3: CASSLLGTGGNQPQHF; DNA: TGTGCCAGCAGTTTATTAGGGACAGGGGGCAATCAGCCCCAGCATTTT
D: TRBD1; size: NA; J: TRBJ2-1; V: TRBV18; CDR3: CASSEGAPNEQFF; DNA: TGTGCCAGCTCAGAGGGGGCGCCCAATGAGCAGTTCTTC
D: TRBD1; size: NA; J: TRBJ1-2; V: TRBV4-3; CDR3: CASSQERQGPYGYTF; DNA: TGCGCCAGCAGCCAAGAACGACAGGGACCCTATGGCTACACCTTC
D: TRBD1; size: NA; J: TRBJ1-5; V: TRBV18; CDR3: CASSPGTVNQPQHF; DNA: TGTGCCAGCTCACCAGGGACAGTTAATCAGCCCCAGCATTTT
D: NA; size: few; J: TRBJ1-3; V: TRBV29-1; CDR3: CSVAFTPAGNTIYF; DNA: TGCAGCGTAGCCTTTACCCCGGCTGGAAACACCATATATTTT
D: TRBD1; size: NA; J: TRBJ1-2; V: TRBV24-1; CDR3: CATSEARGLGGYTF; DNA: TGTGCCACCAGTGAGGCCAGGGGGCTGGGTGGCTACACCTTC
D: NA; size: NA; J: TRBJ1-5; V: TRBV29-1; CDR3: CSVGRQGQPQHF; DNA: TGCAGCGTTGGCAGGCAGGGCCAGCCCCAGCATTTT
D: NA; size: NA; J: TRBJ2-7; V: TRBV6-5; CDR3: CASRGSSYEQYF; DNA: TGTGCCAGCCGGGGAAGCTCCTACGAGCAGTACTTC
D: TRBD1; size: NA; J: TRBJ1-2; V: TRBV4-3; CDR3: CASSQDWDRGAYGYTF; DNA: TGCGCCAGCAGCCAAGATTGGGACAGGGGTGCCTATGGCTACACCTTC
D: TRBD1; size: NA; J: TRBJ2-2; V: TRBV7-8; CDR3: CASRHWGQGGTGELFF; DNA: TGTGCCAGCCGTCACTGGGGACAGGGAGGCACCGGGGAGCTGTTTTTT
D: NA; size: NA; J: TRBJ2-3; V: TRBV7-2; CDR3: CASSVSLGADTQYF; DNA: TGTGCCAGCAGCGTAAGCCTAGGGGCAGATACGCAGTATTTT
D: NA; size: NA; J: TRBJ1-6; V: TRBV12-3/TRBV12-4; CDR3: CASSLAPNSPLHF; DNA: TGTGCCAGCAGTTTAGCCCCAAATTCACCCCTCCACTTT